The 15 T cell receptor beta chains reported below all come from one sample, sequenced in a study of regulatory T cells in long-lasting Graves disease. Time point denoted: newly diagnosed GD, antithyroid drugs for less than 3 months. Following extraction of RNA from PBMCs, that RNA was used to make the TCR library. Construction of TCR beta libraries relied on iRepertoire HTBI primers and on Arm-PCR targeting CDR3 regions. TCRdb reanalysed the multiplex PCR reads using MiXCR and keeps one entry per CDR3 protein. There are over 350,000 distinct CDR3 sequences in the sample; about 15% occur only once, and about 8.2% lies in the top ten. The same sample was also used in a study of T cells in Graves' hyperthyroidism and ophthalmopathy.

Sequences were derived from peripheral blood mononuclear cells (PBMCs), sampled at new diagnosis, from a patient treated with antithyroid drugs. The receptors shown here come from a woman aged 40-49 years with Graves disease.

This clonotype showed up many times. This chain links TRBV14 with TRBJ2-1; a possible D gene is TRBD1 (6 bases). CDR3 size: 14 residues. CDR1 is SGHDN and CDR2 is FVKESK in the germline V gene. The ends were cut back, 1 base at V and 2 bases at J, with 6 bases in the middle. This CDR3 reads CASSQGQAYNEQFF. The CDR3 DNA sequence: TGTGCCAGCAGCCAAGGACAGGCCTACAATGAGCAGTTCTTC.

In this sample, this clonotype turned up many times. The CDR3 here is CASSPGGLAGFTDTQYF. CDR3 DNA sequence: TGTGCCAGCAGTCCCGGAGGACTAGCGGGATTCACAGATACGCAGTATTTT. This chain links TRBV28 with TRBJ2-3, with 12 bases identical to TRBD2. CDR1 MDHEN and CDR2 SYDVKM come from the germline V gene. The V and J ends lost 5 bases and 2 bases, in that order; junction bases with no gene match: 8. CDR3 size: 17 residues.

This clonotype was picked up many times. The J gene is TRBJ2-7, the V gene TRBV6-2 or TRBV6-3; D is perhaps TRBD2 (6 bases). This CDR3 contains 15 residues. Germline V lookup: CDR1 MNHEY, CDR2 SVGEGT. V shed 6 bases and J shed 4 bases, with 19 bases lying between them. The CDR3 nucleotides read TGTGCCAGCAGGCCCCCGGGCGGGATTTGGTACGAGCAGTACTTC. Amino acid sequence: CASRPPGGIWYEQYF.

This clonotype was recorded at least ten times. The genes are TRBV5-6 and TRBJ2-2; D is perhaps TRBD1 (5 bases). Looked up from germline, CDR1 is SGHDT and CDR2 is YYEEEE. V was trimmed by 1 base and J by 1 base, leaving 8 bases between them. This CDR3 contains 15 residues. The CDR3 loop is CASSLPQGNTGELFF. The CDR3 DNA reads as TGTGCCAGCAGCTTGCCCCAGGGGAACACCGGGGAGCTGTTTTTT.

This clonotype was seen many times. The chain joins TRBV7-6 to TRBJ2-1, with D perhaps assigned TRBD1 or TRBD2 (5 bases each). The V gene's germline CDR1 is SGHVS and CDR2 FNYEAQ. Trimming cost V 4 bases and J 4 bases, with 11 bases left between them. This CDR3 is 14 amino acids long. The CDR3 loop reads CASSSRDGYNEQFF. The CDR3 DNA reads as TGTGCCAGCAGCTCCCGGGACGGGTACAATGAGCAGTTCTTC.

V gene TRBV12-3 or TRBV12-4 combines with J gene TRBJ2-3; maybe TRBD2 (6 bases). Trimming pared 3 bases from V and 0 bases from J, leaving 13 bases between. This CDR3 is 16 amino acids long. CDR3 protein: CASSFPGERSTDTQYF. In DNA, the CDR3 is TGTGCCAGCAGTTTTCCGGGGGAGCGGAGCACAGATACGCAGTATTTT.

There are many counts of this clonotype. This chain uses TRBV28 with TRBJ2-7, with D perhaps TRBD1 (6 bases). The CDR3 has 14 amino acids. In germline, CDR1 is MDHEN, CDR2 SYDVKM. Trimming pared 5 bases from V and 0 bases from J, leaving 11 bases between. The DNA of the CDR3 is TGTGCCAGCAGTGGGACGGACAGCTCCTACGAGCAGTACTTC. It encodes CASSGTDSSYEQYF.

The sample holds a few counts of this clonotype. The J gene is TRBJ1-3, the V gene TRBV7-9; no clear D gene. CDR3 length: 16 amino acids. Germline CDR1 reads SEHNR; CDR2 reads FQNEAQ (reference sequence). Trimming shortened V by 2 bases and J by 1 base, and 12 bases separated the two germline ends. CDR3 region: CASSLTADTSGNTIYF. In DNA form, the CDR3 reads TGTGCCAGCAGCTTAACGGCCGACACGTCTGGAAACACCATATATTTT.

This clonotype was picked up many times. The chain links TRBV3-1 to TRBJ1-5; D is uncertain. Germline V gene lookup returns CDR1 LGHDT and CDR2 YNNKEL (reference sequence). V gave up 0 bases and J gave up 16 bases, with 13 bases separating them. This CDR3 region has 12 residues. The CDR3 DNA reads as TGTGCCAGCAGCCAAGAGGGTCGGTCCGTACATTTT. Translation: CASSQEGRSVHF.

This clonotype showed up many times. This chain connects TRBV11-2 to TRBJ2-1; 10 bases are a match to TRBD2. V dropped 1 base and J dropped 9; count of bases not matched to a gene: 12. Germline lookup yields CDR1 SGHAT and CDR2 FQNNGV. The CDR3 has 17 amino acids. The DNA of the CDR3 is TGTGCCAGCAGCTTAGCTACCCTGAGCGGGAGGGCCGGTGAGCAGTTCTTC. Amino acid sequence: CASSLATLSGRAGEQFF.

There are many counts of this clonotype. The chain carries TRBV30 and TRBJ1-5; the match to TRBD1 covers 8 bases. Trimming cost V 0 bases and J 4 bases; bases outside gene matches: 8. This CDR3 has 16 amino acids. Germline lookup yields CDR1 GTSNPN and CDR2 SVGIG (reference sequence). CDR3 sequence (DNA): TGTGCCTGGAGTGTACCCCGGACAGGGAGGAATCAGCCCCAGCATTTT. As protein: CAWSVPRTGRNQPQHF.

This clonotype showed up just a few times. Only one base separates this from a far larger clonotype, so it likely reflects a read error. The rearrangement joins TRBV7-9 to TRBJ1-1, with no clear D. CDR1 and CDR2 (germline): SEHNR, FQNEAQ (reference sequence). V lost 6 bases, J lost 4 bases, and 12 bases lay in between. The CDR3 loop spans 13 amino acids. CDR3 amino acids: CASSLSTSTEAFF. In DNA, the CDR3 is TGTGCCAGCAGTTTAAGCACGAGCACTGAAGCTTTCTTT.

The chain employs TRBV15 and TRBJ1-3; D perhaps matches TRBD1 (5 bases). Looked up from germline, CDR1 is LNHNV and CDR2 is YYDKDF (reference sequence). CDR3 size: 15 residues. Trimming removed 0 bases from V and 4 bases from J, with 10 bases in between. CDR3 amino acids: CATSRDGAGGNTIYF. The CDR3 DNA reads as TGTGCCACCAGCAGAGATGGGGCAGGGGGAAACACCATATATTTT.

This clonotype came up a few times. The chain employs TRBV10-1 and TRBJ2-3; possibly TRBD1 or TRBD2 for D (5 bases each). This CDR3 has 15 residues. Trimming cost V 3 bases and J 2 bases, with 12 bases left between them. The germline V gene has CDR1 WNHNN and CDR2 SYGVQD (reference sequence). Here the CDR3 reads CASSDDGGTTDTQYF. The CDR3 DNA reads TGCGCCAGCAGTGATGATGGGGGTACCACAGATACGCAGTATTTT.

Points on this clonotype: No conserved phenylalanine or tryptophan ends this CDR3, so it is likely a read error. The chain has TRBV14 and TRBJ2-5, with D tentatively TRBD2 (6 bases). The CDR3 covers 14 residues. Trimming cost V 4 bases and J 3 bases, with 12 bases left between them. CDR1 is SGHDN, CDR2 FVKESK, per germline. CDR3 protein: CASSRAGGKETQYV. DNA for the CDR3: TGTGCCAGCAGCCGTGCGGGCGGGAAAGAGACCCAGTACGTC.